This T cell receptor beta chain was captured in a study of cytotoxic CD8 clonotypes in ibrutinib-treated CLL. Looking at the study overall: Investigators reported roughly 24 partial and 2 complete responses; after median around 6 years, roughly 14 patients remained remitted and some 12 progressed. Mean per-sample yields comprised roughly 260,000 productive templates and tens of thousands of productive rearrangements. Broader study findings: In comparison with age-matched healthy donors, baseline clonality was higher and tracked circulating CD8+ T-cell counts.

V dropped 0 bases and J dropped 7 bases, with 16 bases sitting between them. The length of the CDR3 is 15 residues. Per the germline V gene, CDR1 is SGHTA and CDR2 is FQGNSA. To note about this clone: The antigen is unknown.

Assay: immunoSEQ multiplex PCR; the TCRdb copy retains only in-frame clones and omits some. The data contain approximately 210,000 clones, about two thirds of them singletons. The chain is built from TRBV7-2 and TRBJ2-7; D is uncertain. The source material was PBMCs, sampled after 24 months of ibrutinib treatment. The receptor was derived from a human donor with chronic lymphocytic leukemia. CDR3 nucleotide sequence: TGTGCCAGCAGCTTAGCCAGTGGCTCTGGGTGGGAGCAGTACTTC. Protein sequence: CASSLASGSGWEQYF. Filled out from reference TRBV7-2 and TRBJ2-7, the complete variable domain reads GAGVSQSPSNKVTEKGKDVELRCDPISGHTALYWYRQSLGQGLEFLIYFQGNSAPDKSGLPSDRFSAERTGGSVSTLTIQRTQQEDSAVYLCASSLASGSGWEQYFGPGTRLTVT.